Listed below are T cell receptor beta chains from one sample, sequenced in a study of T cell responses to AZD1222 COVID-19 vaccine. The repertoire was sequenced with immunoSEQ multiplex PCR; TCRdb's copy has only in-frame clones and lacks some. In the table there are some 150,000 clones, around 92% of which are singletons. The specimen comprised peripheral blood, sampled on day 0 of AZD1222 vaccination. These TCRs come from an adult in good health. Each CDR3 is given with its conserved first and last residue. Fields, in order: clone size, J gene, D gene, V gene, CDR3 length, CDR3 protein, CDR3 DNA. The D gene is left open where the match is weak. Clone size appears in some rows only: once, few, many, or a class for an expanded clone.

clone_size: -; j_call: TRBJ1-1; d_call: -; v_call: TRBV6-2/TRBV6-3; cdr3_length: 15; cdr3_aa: CASSIPSTANTEAFF; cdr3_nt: TGTGCCAGCAGTATCCCTTCGACAGCCAACACTGAAGCTTTCTTT
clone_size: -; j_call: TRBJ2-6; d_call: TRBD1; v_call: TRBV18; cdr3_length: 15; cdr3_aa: CASSPGTAGANVLTF; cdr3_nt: TGTGCCAGCTCGCCCGGGACAGCTGGGGCCAACGTCCTGACTTTC
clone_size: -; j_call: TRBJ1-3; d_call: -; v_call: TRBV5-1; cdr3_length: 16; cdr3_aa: CASSPLGGSAGNTIYF; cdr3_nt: TGCGCCAGCAGCCCACTGGGGGGTAGTGCTGGAAACACCATATATTTT
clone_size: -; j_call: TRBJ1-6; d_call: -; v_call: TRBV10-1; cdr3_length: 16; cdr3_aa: CASIRRGSSYNSPLHF; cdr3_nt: TGCGCCAGCATCAGGCGGGGGAGCTCCTATAATTCACCCCTCCACTTT
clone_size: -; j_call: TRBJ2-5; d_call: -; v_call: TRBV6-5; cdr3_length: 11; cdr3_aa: CASSIRETQYF; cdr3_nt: TGTGCCAGCAGTATCAGGGAGACCCAGTACTTC
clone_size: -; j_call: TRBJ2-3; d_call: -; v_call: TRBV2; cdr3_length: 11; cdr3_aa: CASRSGVTQYF; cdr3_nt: TGTGCCAGCAGATCGGGAGTTACGCAGTATTTT
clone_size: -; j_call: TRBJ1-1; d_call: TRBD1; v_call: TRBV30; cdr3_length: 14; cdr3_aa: CAWKGTGTFTEAFF; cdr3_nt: TGTGCCTGGAAGGGGACAGGGACTTTCACTGAAGCTTTCTTT
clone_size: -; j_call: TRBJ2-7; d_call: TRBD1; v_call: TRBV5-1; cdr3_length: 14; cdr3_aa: CASSSGTGSYEQYF; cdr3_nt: TGCGCCAGCAGCTCCGGGACAGGTTCCTACGAGCAGTACTTC
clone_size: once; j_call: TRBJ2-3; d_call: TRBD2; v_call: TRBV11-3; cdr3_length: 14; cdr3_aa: CASTLSGGPPTQYF; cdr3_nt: TGTGCCAGCACCCTAAGCGGGGGGCCCCCTACGCAGTATTTT
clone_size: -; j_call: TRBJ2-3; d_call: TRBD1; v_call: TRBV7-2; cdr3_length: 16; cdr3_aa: CASSLAGRGTADTQYF; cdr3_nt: TGTGCCAGCAGCTTAGCCGGCAGGGGGACCGCAGATACGCAGTATTTT
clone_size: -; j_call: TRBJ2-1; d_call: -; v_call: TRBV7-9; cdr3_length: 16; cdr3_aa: CASSPAWGIAPHEQFF; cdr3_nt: TGTGCCAGCAGCCCCGCGTGGGGTATAGCACCCCATGAGCAGTTCTTC
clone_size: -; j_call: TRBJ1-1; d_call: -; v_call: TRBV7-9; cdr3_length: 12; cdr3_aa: CASSLENLEAFF; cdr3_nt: TGTGCCAGCAGCTTGGAGAATCTTGAAGCTTTCTTT
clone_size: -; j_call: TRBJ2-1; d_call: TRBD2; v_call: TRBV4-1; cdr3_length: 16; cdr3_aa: CASSQDLLGGYNEQFF; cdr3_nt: TGCGCCAGCAGCCAAGATCTCCTGGGAGGGTACAATGAGCAGTTCTTC
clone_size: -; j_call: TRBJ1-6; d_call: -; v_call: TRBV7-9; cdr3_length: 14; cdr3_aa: CASSLRGSRSPLHF; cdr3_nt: TGTGCCAGCAGCTTAAGGGGGAGCCGATCACCCCTCCACTTT
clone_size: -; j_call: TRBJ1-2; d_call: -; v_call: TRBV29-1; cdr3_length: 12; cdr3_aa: CSVEGGDYGYTF; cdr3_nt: TGCAGCGTTGAAGGGGGGGACTATGGCTACACCTTC
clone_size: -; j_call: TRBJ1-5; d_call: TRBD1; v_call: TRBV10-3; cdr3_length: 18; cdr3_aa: CAISEFLEGGVSNQPQHF; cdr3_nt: TGTGCCATCAGTGAGTTCTTAGAAGGGGGCGTGAGCAATCAGCCCCAGCATTTT
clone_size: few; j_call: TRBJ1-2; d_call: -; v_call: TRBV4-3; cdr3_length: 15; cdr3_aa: CASSQGGRGFYGYTF; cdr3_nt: TGCGCCAGCAGCCAAGGGGGTAGGGGGTTCTATGGCTACACCTTC
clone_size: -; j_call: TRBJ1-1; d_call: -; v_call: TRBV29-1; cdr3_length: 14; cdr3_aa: CSAQRGNTDTVAFF; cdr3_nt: TGCAGCGCGCAACGAGGGAACACTGATACTGTAGCTTTCTTT
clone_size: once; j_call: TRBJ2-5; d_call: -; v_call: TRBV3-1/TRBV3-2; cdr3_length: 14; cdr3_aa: CASSQVWRQETQYF; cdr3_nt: TGTGCCAGCAGCCAAGTCTGGCGGCAAGAGACCCAGTACTTC
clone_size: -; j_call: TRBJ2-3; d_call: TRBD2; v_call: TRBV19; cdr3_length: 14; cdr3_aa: CGTSGGNTADTQYF; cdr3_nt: TGCGGGACTAGCGGGGGAAACACGGCAGATACGCAGTATTTT
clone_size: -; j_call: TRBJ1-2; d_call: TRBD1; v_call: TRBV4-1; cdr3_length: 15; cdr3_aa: CASSQPSGRGYGYTF; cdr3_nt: TGCGCCAGCAGCCAACCCTCGGGCAGGGGGTATGGCTACACCTTC
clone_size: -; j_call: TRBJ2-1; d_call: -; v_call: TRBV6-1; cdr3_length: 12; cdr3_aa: CASSERERKQFF; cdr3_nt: TGTGCCAGCAGTGAGCGCGAGCGGAAGCAGTTCTTC
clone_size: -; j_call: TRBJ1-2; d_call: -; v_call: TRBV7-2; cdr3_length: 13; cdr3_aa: CASNPPGVYGYTF; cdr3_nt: TGTGCCAGCAATCCGCCAGGGGTCTATGGCTACACCTTC
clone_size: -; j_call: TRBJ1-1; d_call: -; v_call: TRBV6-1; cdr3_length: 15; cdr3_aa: CASSEFGGSNTEAFF; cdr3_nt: TGTGCCAGCAGTGAATTCGGGGGATCAAACACTGAAGCTTTCTTT
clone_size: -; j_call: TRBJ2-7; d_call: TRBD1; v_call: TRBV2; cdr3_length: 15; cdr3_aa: CASSKLPGQGYEQYF; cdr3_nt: TGTGCCAGCAGTAAACTCCCGGGACAGGGCTACGAGCAGTACTTC
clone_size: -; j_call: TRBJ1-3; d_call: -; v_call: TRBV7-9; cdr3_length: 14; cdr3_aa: CASSLAGAGNTIYF; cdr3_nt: TGTGCCAGCAGCTTAGCTGGGGCTGGAAACACCATATATTTT
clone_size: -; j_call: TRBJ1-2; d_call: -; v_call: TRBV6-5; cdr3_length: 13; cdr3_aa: CASNTRTDYGYTF; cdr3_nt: TGTGCCAGCAACACCCGGACAGACTATGGCTACACCTTC
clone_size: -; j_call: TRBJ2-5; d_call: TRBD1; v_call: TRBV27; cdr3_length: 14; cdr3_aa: CASSPRQGRETQYF; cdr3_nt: TGTGCCAGCAGTCCGCGACAGGGAAGAGAGACCCAGTACTTC
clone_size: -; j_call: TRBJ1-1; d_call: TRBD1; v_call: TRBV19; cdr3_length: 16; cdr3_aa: CASSIEGRGYATEAFF; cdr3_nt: TGTGCCAGTAGTATAGAGGGCAGGGGGTATGCCACTGAAGCTTTCTTT
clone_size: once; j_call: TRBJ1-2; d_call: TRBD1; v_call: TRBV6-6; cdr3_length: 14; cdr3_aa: CASSSRQGNYGYTF; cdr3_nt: TGTGCCAGCAGTTCTCGACAGGGAAACTATGGCTACACCTTC
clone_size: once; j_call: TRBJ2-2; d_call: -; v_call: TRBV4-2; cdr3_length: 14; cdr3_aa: CASSQERYTGELFF; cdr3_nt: TGTGCCAGCAGCCAAGAGAGATACACCGGGGAGCTGTTTTTT